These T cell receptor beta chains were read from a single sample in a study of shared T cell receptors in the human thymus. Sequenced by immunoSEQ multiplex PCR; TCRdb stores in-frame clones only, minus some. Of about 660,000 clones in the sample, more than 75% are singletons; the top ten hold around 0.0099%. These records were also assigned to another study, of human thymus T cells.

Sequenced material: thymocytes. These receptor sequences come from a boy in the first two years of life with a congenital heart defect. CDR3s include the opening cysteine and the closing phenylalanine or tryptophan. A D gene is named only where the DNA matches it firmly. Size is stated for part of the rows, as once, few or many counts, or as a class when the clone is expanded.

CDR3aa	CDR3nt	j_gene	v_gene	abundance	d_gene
CASRFQLAEAYEQYF	TGTGCCAGCAGGTTCCAGTTAGCGGAAGCCTACGAGCAGTACTTC	TRBJ2-7	TRBV11-2	.	.
CASSLPGQGVPASYYGYTF	TGCGCCAGCAGCCTGCCGGGACAGGGGGTTCCCGCGTCATATTATGGCTACACCTTC	TRBJ1-2	TRBV4-1	.	TRBD1
CASSLARETDTQYF	TGTGCCAGCAGCTTGGCCCGGGAGACAGATACGCAGTATTTT	TRBJ2-3	TRBV5-4	few	.
CASPSYEQYF	TGCGCCAGCCCGAGCTACGAGCAGTACTTC	TRBJ2-7	TRBV10-1	.	.
CASRQGPETQYF	TGTGCCAGTAGACAGGGTCCAGAGACCCAGTACTTC	TRBJ2-5	TRBV25-1	.	TRBD1
CASSARGGAGQPQHF	TGTGCCAGCAGTGCCCGTGGGGGGGCAGGTCAGCCCCAGCATTTT	TRBJ1-5	TRBV6-1	.	.
CASSPPWAENSGANVLTF	TGCGCCAGCAGCCCACCTTGGGCAGAGAACTCTGGGGCCAACGTCCTGACTTTC	TRBJ2-6	TRBV4-3	.	.
CASSLGWHRPNEQYF	TGTGCCAGCAGCTTGGGTTGGCACAGACCAAACGAGCAGTACTTC	TRBJ2-7	TRBV5-8	.	.
CASSTRGGQGAPWGNQPQHF	TGTGCCAGCAGCACTCGAGGAGGACAGGGGGCCCCCTGGGGCAATCAGCCCCAGCATTTT	TRBJ1-5	TRBV21-1	.	.
CASSPARSPSGLYYGYTF	TGTGCCAGCAGTCCAGCCCGGTCACCCTCGGGATTATACTATGGCTACACCTTC	TRBJ1-2	TRBV27	.	.
CASSEWDTTEAFF	TGTGCCAGCAGTGAATGGGACACCACTGAAGCTTTCTTT	TRBJ1-1	TRBV25-1	.	.
CASSQDVPGGPYNEQFF	TGCGCCAGCAGCCAAGATGTTCCGGGAGGGCCCTACAATGAGCAGTTCTTC	TRBJ2-1	TRBV4-3	.	TRBD2
CATSRDRDLIYNEQFF	TGTGCCACCAGCAGAGATAGGGACTTGATCTACAATGAGCAGTTCTTC	TRBJ2-1	TRBV15	.	.
CASSSPLRAPSTDTQYF	TGTGCCAGCAGCTCCCCCTTAAGAGCTCCCAGCACAGATACGCAGTATTTT	TRBJ2-3	TRBV7-9	.	.
CASRSSRGNQPQHF	TGTGCCAGCAGATCATCCAGGGGTAATCAGCCCCAGCATTTT	TRBJ1-5	TRBV13	.	.
CASSSTSGKETQYF	TGTGCCAGCAGTTCGACTAGCGGGAAAGAGACCCAGTACTTC	TRBJ2-5	TRBV27	.	TRBD2
CASSSVREQYF	TGTGCCAGTAGTAGTGTCCGCGAGCAGTACTTC	TRBJ2-7	TRBV19	.	.
CASSLRGQDEAFF	TGTGCCAGCAGCTTGAGGGGACAGGATGAAGCTTTCTTT	TRBJ1-1	TRBV7-2	.	TRBD1
CASSLGQGSYNEQFF	TGCGCCAGCAGCTTGGGCCAGGGTTCCTACAATGAGCAGTTCTTC	TRBJ2-1	TRBV5-1	.	.
CSAEQGEAEAFF	TGCAGCGCCGAACAAGGAGAGGCTGAAGCTTTCTTT	TRBJ1-1	TRBV29-1	.	.
CSVKDRPSGSYEQYF	TGCAGCGTTAAAGATCGGCCTAGCGGGAGTTACGAGCAGTACTTC	TRBJ2-7	TRBV29-1	.	TRBD2
CASSQAMSVTTGELFF	TGCGCCAGCAGCCAAGCCATGAGCGTTACCACCGGGGAGCTGTTTTTT	TRBJ2-2	TRBV4-3	.	.
CAISESSLGLPPRDEQYF	TGTGCCATCAGTGAGTCGAGTCTCGGACTCCCCCCGAGAGACGAGCAGTACTTC	TRBJ2-7	TRBV10-3	.	.
CASSTRTGNYGYTF	TGTGCCAGCTCAACTCGGACAGGGAACTATGGCTACACCTTC	TRBJ1-2	TRBV18	once	TRBD1
CASGGQGAGNTIYF	TGTGCCAGCGGGGGACAGGGGGCTGGAAACACCATATATTTT	TRBJ1-3	TRBV6-1	.	TRBD1
CASSLGRETVDYEQYF	TGTGCCAGCAGCTTGGGGCGGGAGACGGTGGACTACGAGCAGTACTTC	TRBJ2-7	TRBV5-5	.	TRBD2
CASPRGRGNQPQHF	TGTGCCAGCCCGCGCGGACGGGGAAATCAGCCCCAGCATTTT	TRBJ1-5	TRBV27	.	.
CASSQGPGTDTQYF	TGTGCCAGCAGCCAGGGGCCCGGCACAGATACGCAGTATTTT	TRBJ2-3	TRBV7-2	.	.
CATSRGHWTGNSYEQYF	TGTGCCACCAGCAGAGGGCATTGGACAGGGAACTCCTACGAGCAGTACTTC	TRBJ2-7	TRBV15	.	TRBD1
CASSRTRDSRNTEAFF	TGCGCCAGCAGCCGAACCCGGGACAGCCGAAACACTGAAGCTTTCTTT	TRBJ1-1	TRBV4-1	.	TRBD1
CASSPILAASSGANVLTF	TGTGCCAGTAGTCCCATACTAGCAGCCAGCTCTGGGGCCAACGTCCTGACTTTC	TRBJ2-6	TRBV19	once	.